This T cell receptor (beta chain) was obtained from a study of blood T cells in healthy people across ages. The table lists this clonotype with a few counts. A second PCR of about 6 to 12 cycles used a sample-barcoded 5' primer and a J-beta primer mix. A tag from a template-switch adaptor with 12 random nucleotides marked each cDNA molecule. Each CDR3 protein gets one entry after TCRdb re-called the 5' RACE reads with MiXCR. The sample lists 500,000 to 600,000 distinct CDR3 sequences, roughly 28% seen once, with roughly 18% in the top ten. This CDR3 is built from 12 residues. V lost 5 bases and J lost 7, with 8 bases in between. Germline CDR1 is SEHNR and CDR2 is FQNEAQ (reference sequence).

The source of this sequence is a woman between 65 and 79 years old in good health. The V call is TRBV7-9, the J call TRBJ2-2; D not certain. Sequenced sample: blood. The CDR3 DNA sequence: TGTGCCAGCAGCGTGCCACACGGGGAGCTGTTTTTT. It yields the protein CASSVPHGELFF.